This section outlines one T cell receptor beta chain sequence together with its context. Its target antigen remains unknown. Base qualities are not recorded, but no much larger clone differs from it by a single base. The record originates from a study of blood T cells in healthy people across ages (dated by TCRdb to about 2015). Study-level background: In model experiments, roughly one uniquely barcoded TCR beta cDNA molecule per two T cells was captured by template switching. The study measured age-related changes in TCR beta repertoire diversity using deep sequencing normalized with unique cDNA molecular identifiers. Donors were grouped into four age groups: young (average 16 years), middle-aged (39), aged (approximately 67) and long-lived (approximately 78). To avoid experimental bias, donors of different ages were randomly spread across the sequencing lanes. For two donors (one aged 18 to 29 and one aged 80 or older), the study analyzed two additional independent replicas of 1 million unique cDNA reads from the same blood draw. Broad study findings and their caveats: Observed TCR beta diversity correlated strongly with the percentage of naive T cells measured by flow cytometry. Observed TCR beta diversity per million T cells fell roughly linearly with age, and a significant reduction was already apparent by age around 40. Because donor CMV infection status was unknown, age-related changes in expanded clonotypes were potentially confounded. Conclusive comparison of naive and antigen-experienced compartments was prevented by the profiling of bulk unsorted PBMCs. Compared with the aged group, more naive CD4+ T cells, fewer expanded clones and increased TCR diversity were shown by the long-lived group, suggesting age selection. Estimates of total diversity from one million sequenced T cells were regarded as lower bounds and underestimates.

V was cut back by 1 base and J by 3 bases, leaving a gap of 13 bases between them. The CDR3 runs 16 amino acids, cysteine and phenylalanine included. Only the CDR3 part of the read is kept: 48 bases, read in frame from the first base. The roughly 39 donors, aged about 6 to 90 years, were systemically healthy Caucasian individuals from Russia. Each donor gave 9.5 to 10 milliliters of peripheral blood, drawn into EDTA-treated Vacutainer tubes. PBMCs were isolated by Ficoll-Paque density-gradient centrifugation, with at least 6 million obtained per sample. Trizol reagent was used to extract total RNA from PBMCs, with at least 5 micrograms per sample. For every donor, an aliquot of PBMCs went through flow cytometry to measure the percentages of naive CD45RAhigh/CD27high T cells. Preparation of the library involved 5' RACE. These reads were obtained on an Illumina HiSeq 2500. A second PCR of about 6 to 11 cycles was performed with a sample-barcoded 5' primer and a J-beta primer mix. Each TCR beta cDNA molecule received a unique molecular identifier from a template-switch 5' adaptor carrying 12 random nucleotides. At least 2.5 million CDR3-containing paired-end reads were obtained from each sample. First-strand cDNA was synthesized from all RNA with the Mint cDNA synthesis kit, primed by a TRBC-specific oligonucleotide. Following uracil-DNA glycosylase treatment, a first 18-cycle PCR with universal primers M1SS and BC2_uni_R was performed on all cDNA. Turning to the authors' computational methods: For normalization, 1 million high-quality reads, each with a distinct molecular identifier, were randomly selected from each sample. Instead of being binned into consensus sequences, reads that shared molecular identifiers were thrown out. MiTCR, with a Q25 quality threshold and the strictest error-elimination algorithm, was used for CDR3 identification, clonotype clustering and error correction. A nonparametric unseen species model using Euler transformation provided a lower-bound estimate of total TCR beta diversity. The raw public data were reprocessed by TCRdb itself: fastp quality trimming at Q25, MiXCR clonotype calling, in-frame beta chains only. Every entry covers one CDR3 protein and lists the most common genes and DNA from its rows. The V and J calls were not made by the authors but by TCRdb's processing. The sample records about 1.4 million distinct CDR3 sequences, roughly 64% of which are singletons. The ten largest clones add up to 5.5% to 8% of the sample.

Sequences were obtained from blood. The rearranged chain carries TRBV12-3 or TRBV12-4 and TRBJ2-4; the D gene cannot be resolved reliably. This clonotype was obtained from a man in his late teens or twenties in good health. The nucleotide sequence is given as TGTGCCAGCAGTTTAGTGACCAAGCCCGGCAAAAACATTCAGTACTTC. It encodes CASSLVTKPGKNIQYF.